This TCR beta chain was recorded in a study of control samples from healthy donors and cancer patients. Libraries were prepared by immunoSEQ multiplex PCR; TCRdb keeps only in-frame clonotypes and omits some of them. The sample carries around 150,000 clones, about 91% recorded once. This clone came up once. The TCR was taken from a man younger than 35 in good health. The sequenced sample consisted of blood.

Here the CDR3 DNA reads TGTGCCAGTAGTCCCCCGGGACAGAATTCACCCCTCCACTTT. Amino acid sequence: CASSPPGQNSPLHF. This sequence joins TRBV19 and TRBJ1-6, with 7 bases identical to TRBD1. Trimming cost V 5 bases and J 7 bases; bases outside gene matches: 5. CDR3 size: 14 residues. Germline V gene data show CDR1 as LNHDA and CDR2 as SQIVND (reference sequence).